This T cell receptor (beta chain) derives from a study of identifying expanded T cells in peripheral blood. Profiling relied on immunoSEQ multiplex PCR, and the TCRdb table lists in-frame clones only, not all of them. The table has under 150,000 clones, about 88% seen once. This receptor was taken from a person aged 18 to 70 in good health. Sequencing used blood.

In DNA, the CDR3 is TGCGCCAGCAGCCCGGGACATTCATCGGCGGCTGGAAACACCATATATTTT. Its translation is CASSPGHSSAAGNTIYF. The chain has TRBV5-1 and TRBJ1-3, with D maybe TRBD1 (6 bases). V dropped 4 bases and J dropped 2 bases, with 19 bases sitting between them. The CDR3 has 17 residues. Per the germline V gene, CDR1 is SGHRS and CDR2 is YFSETQ.